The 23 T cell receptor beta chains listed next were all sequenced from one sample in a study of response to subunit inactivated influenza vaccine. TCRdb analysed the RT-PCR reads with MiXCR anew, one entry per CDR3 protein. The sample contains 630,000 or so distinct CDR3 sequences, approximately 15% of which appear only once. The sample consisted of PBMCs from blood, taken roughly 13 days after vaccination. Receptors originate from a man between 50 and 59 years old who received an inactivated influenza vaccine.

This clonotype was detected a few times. CDR3 amino acids: CASTELGGFTEAFF. CDR3 bases: TGTGCCAGCACTGAGTTGGGGGGTTTCACTGAAGCTTTCTTT. V gene TRBV6-2 or TRBV6-3 combines with J gene TRBJ1-1, with a tentative D call TRBD1 (5 bases). Germline assignment: CDR1 MNHEY and CDR2 SVGEGT. This CDR3 has 14 amino acids. Trimming shortened V by 7 bases and J by 4 bases, and 16 bases separated the two germline ends.

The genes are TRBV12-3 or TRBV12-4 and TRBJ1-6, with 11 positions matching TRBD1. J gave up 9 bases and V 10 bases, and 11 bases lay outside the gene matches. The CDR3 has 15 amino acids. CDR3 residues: CATGGTGGLGSPLHF. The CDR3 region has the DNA TGTGCCACCGGCGGGACAGGGGGACTGGGTTCACCCCTCCACTTT.

CDR3 sequence (DNA): TGCAGCGTTGAAAGTCAGGGGGCCACTGAAGCTTTCTTT. Protein: CSVESQGATEAFF. The chain combines TRBV29-1 with TRBJ1-1, with TRBD1 matching over 8 bases. There are 13 residues in the CDR3. The V and J ends lost 2 bases and 4 bases, in that order; junction bases with no gene match: 3. The germline V gene encodes CDR1 SQVTM and CDR2 ANQGSEA.

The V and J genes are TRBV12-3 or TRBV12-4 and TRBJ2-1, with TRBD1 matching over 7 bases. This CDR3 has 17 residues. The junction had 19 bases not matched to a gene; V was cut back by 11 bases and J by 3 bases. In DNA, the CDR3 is TGTGCCGTCCCACGGGACAGAACACCCCCCTTCTACAATGAGCAGTTCTTC. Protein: CAVPRDRTPPFYNEQFF.

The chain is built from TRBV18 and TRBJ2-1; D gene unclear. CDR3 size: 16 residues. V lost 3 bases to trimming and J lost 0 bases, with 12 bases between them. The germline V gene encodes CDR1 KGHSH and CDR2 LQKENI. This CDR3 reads CASSPNSPSSYNEQFF. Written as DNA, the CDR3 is TGTGCCAGCTCACCCAATAGTCCGAGCTCCTACAATGAGCAGTTCTTC.

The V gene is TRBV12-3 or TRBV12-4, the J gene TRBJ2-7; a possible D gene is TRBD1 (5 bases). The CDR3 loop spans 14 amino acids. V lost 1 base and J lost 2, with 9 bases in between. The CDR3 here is CASSLDRITYEQYF. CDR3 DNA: TGTGCCAGCAGTTTAGACAGGATAACCTACGAGCAGTACTTC.

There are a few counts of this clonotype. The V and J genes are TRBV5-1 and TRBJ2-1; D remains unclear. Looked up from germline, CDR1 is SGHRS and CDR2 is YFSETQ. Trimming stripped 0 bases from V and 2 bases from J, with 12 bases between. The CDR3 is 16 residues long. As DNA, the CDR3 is TGCGCCAGCAGCTTGGGAAGTATTTCCCCCTACAATGAGCAGTTCTTC. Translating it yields CASSLGSISPYNEQFF. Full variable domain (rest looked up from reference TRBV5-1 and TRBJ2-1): KAGVTQTPRYLIKTRGQQVTLSCSPISGHRSVSWYQQTPGQGLQFLFEYFSETQRNKGNFPGRFSGRQFSNSRSEMNVSTLELGDSALYLCASSLGSISPYNEQFFGPGTRLTVL.

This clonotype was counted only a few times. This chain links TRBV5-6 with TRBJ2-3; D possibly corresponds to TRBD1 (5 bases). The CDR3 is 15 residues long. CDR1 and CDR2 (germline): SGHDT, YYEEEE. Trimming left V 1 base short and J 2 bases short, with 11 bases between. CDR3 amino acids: CASSLWQGYTDTQYF. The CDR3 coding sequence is TGTGCCAGCAGCTTGTGGCAGGGATACACAGATACGCAGTATTTT.

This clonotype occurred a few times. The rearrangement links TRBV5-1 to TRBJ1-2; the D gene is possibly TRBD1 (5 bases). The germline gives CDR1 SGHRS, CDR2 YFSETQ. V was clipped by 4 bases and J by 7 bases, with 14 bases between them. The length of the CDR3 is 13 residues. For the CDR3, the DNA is TGCGCCAGCAGCACCGACAGTGCGGGTGGCTACACCTTC. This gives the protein CASSTDSAGGYTF.

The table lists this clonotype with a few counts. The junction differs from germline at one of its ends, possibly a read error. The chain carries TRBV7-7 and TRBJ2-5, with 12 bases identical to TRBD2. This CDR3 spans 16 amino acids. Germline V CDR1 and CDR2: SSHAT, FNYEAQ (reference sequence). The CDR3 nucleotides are TGTGCTAGCAGCCAGACTAGCGGGGGTCGGCAAGAGACCCAGTACTTC. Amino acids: CASSQTSGGRQETQYF.

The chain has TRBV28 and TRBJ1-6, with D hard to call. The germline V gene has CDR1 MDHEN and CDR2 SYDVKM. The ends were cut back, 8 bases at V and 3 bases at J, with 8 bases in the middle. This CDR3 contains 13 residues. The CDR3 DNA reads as TGTGCCAGCCGACTGAGCTATAATTCACCCCTCCACTTT. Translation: CASRLSYNSPLHF.

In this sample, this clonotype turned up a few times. CDR3 amino acids: CATSVGTSGASGDTQYF. CDR3 bases: TGTGCCACCAGTGTTGGGACTAGCGGGGCGTCGGGAGATACGCAGTATTTT. The chain joins TRBV24-1 to TRBJ2-3; 13 bases line up with TRBD2. CDR1 and CDR2 from the germline V gene are KGHDR and SFDVKD. The ends lost 5 bases at V and 5 bases at J; junction bases unmatched: 9. The CDR3 is 17 residues long.

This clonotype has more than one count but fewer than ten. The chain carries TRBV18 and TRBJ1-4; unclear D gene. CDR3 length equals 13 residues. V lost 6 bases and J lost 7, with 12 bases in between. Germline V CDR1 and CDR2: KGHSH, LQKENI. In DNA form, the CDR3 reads TGTGCCAGCTCGTTAGGATGGGGTGAAAAACTGTTTTTT. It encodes CASSLGWGEKLFF.

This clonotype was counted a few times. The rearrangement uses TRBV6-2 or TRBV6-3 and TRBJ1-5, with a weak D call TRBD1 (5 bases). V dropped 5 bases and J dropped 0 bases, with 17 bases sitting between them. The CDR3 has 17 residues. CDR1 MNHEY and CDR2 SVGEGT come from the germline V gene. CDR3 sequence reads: CASSVRDVWDSNQPQHF. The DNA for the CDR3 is TGTGCCAGCAGTGTCAGGGACGTTTGGGATAGCAATCAGCCCCAGCATTTT.

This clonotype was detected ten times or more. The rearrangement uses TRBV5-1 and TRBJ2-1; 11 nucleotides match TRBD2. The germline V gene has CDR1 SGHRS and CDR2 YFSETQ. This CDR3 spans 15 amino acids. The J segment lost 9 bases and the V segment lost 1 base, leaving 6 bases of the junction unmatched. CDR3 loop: CASSLLAGGQSEQFF. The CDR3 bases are TGCGCCAGCAGCTTGTTAGCGGGGGGGCAGAGTGAGCAGTTCTTC.

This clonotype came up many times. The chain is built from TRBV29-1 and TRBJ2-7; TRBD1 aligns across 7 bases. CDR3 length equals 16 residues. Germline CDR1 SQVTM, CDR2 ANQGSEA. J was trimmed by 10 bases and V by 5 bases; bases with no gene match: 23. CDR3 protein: CSVRYRGGSVGSLQYF. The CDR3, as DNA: TGCAGCGTTCGCTACAGGGGTGGTAGCGTGGGTTCCTTACAGTACTTC.

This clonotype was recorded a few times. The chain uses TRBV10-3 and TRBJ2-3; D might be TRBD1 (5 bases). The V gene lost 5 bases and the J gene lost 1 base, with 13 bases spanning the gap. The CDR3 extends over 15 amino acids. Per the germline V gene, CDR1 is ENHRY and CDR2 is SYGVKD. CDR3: CAISLSIQGTDTQYF. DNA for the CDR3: TGTGCCATCAGTCTATCTATACAGGGCACAGATACGCAGTATTTT.

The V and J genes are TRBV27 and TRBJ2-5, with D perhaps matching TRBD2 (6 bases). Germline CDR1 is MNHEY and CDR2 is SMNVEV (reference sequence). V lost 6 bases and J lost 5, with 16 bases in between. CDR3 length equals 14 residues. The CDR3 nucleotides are TGTGCCAGCAGCCCGCGGGGTGAATGGGAGACCCAGTACTTC. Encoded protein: CASSPRGEWETQYF.

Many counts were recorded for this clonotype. The CDR3 DNA follows: TGCGCCAGCAGCTTGGGTCAGGCCGCCCTAAATGGCTACACCTTC. Translation gives CASSLGQAALNGYTF. V gene TRBV5-1 combines with J gene TRBJ1-2; no clear D gene. CDR1 and CDR2 from the germline V gene are SGHRS and YFSETQ. The V gene lost 0 bases and the J gene lost 6 bases, with 15 bases spanning the gap. CDR3 length: 15 residues.

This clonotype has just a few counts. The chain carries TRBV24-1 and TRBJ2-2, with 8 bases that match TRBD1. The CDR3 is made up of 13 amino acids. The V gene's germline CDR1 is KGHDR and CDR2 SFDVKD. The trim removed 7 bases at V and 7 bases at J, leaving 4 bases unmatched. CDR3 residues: CATRTGAVGELFF. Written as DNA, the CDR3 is TGTGCCACCAGGACAGGGGCGGTCGGGGAGCTGTTTTTT.

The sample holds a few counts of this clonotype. The CDR3 reads CATSSGLTETQYF. The CDR3 nucleotides read TGTGCCACCAGCAGTGGACTTACGGAGACCCAGTACTTC. The chain has TRBV15 and TRBJ2-5, with D possibly being TRBD2 (5 bases). Germline V gene data show CDR1 as LNHNV and CDR2 as YYDKDF (reference sequence). The CDR3 consists of 13 residues. Trimming shortened V by 3 bases and J by 5 bases, and 10 bases separated the two germline ends.

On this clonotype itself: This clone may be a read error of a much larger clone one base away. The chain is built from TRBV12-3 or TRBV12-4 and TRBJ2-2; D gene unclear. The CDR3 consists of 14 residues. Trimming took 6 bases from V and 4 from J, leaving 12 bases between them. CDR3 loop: CASREVGITGELFF. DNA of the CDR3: TGTGCCAGCAGGGAAGTGGGGATCACCGGGGAGCTGTTTTTT.

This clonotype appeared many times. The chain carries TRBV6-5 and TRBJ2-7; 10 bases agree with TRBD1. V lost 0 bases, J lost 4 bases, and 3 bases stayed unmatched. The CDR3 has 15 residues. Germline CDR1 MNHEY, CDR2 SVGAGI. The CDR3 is CASSYSTGQGYEQYF. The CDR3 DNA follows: TGTGCCAGCAGTTACTCGACGGGACAGGGGTACGAGCAGTACTTC.